One and the same sample provided the 14 T cell receptor beta chains below, sequenced in a study of glioma-infiltrating T cells. TCR alpha and beta CDR3 regions were amplified from RNA using iRepertoire nested multiplex PCR. TCRdb re-derived calls from the multiplex PCR reads in MiXCR, one entry per CDR3 protein. Here the sample spans more than 9,000 distinct CDR3 sequences, roughly 53% being singletons. Material: glioma tissue, nonneoplastic brain tissue, or PBMCs (not recorded which). The source is a human donor with low-grade glioma or glioblastoma, undergoing nonglioma brain surgery, or in good health (not recorded which).

This sequence joins TRBV2 and TRBJ2-5; no reliable D call. The CDR3 runs to 15 residues. V was clipped by 6 bases and J by 7 bases, with 21 bases between them. Per the germline V gene, CDR1 is SNHLY and CDR2 is FYNNEI. In nucleotides, the CDR3 is TGTGCCAGCAGCTCTGGGGTGAGCGTAGTAGGGACCCAGTACTTC. Its protein is CASSSGVSVVGTQYF.

In its sample, this clonotype ranks as medium-sized (0.01 to 0.1%). CDR3 amino acids: CASIAQGAGVNEQFF. As DNA, the CDR3 is TGTGCCAGCATAGCACAGGGGGCCGGTGTCAATGAGCAGTTCTTC. V usage is TRBV28 and J usage is TRBJ2-1; 9 bases match TRBD1. The germline V gene has CDR1 MDHEN and CDR2 SYDVKM. The V segment lost 7 bases and the J segment 6 bases; nucleotides outside the gene matches: 10. This CDR3 is 15 amino acids long.

Notes on this clonotype: One end of the junction fails to match germline, which may point to a read error. The chain uses TRBV2 and TRBJ2-1; 9 positions match TRBD1. This CDR3 region has 15 residues. Germline CDR1 and CDR2: SNHLY and FYNNEI. CDR3 protein: CASSGEQGAWFEQLF. In nucleotides, the CDR3 is TGTGCGAGCAGTGGTGAACAGGGGGCTTGGTTTGAGCAGCTCTTC.

Comment on this clonotype: Relative to the germline gene, one junction end is altered; a read error may explain this. V gene TRBV2 combines with J gene TRBJ1-5; unclear D gene. The CDR3 is 13 amino acids. Looked up from germline, CDR1 is SNHLY and CDR2 is FYNNEI. CDR3 bases: TGTGCCAGCAGTTTGGGTCTCACCCGACCCCATCATTTT. Residues: CASSLGLTRPHHF.

This clonotype was seen repeatedly, ten times or more. V is TRBV29-1 and J is TRBJ2-7; 9 bases line up with TRBD1. The CDR3 runs to 13 residues. The germline V gene encodes CDR1 SQVTM and CDR2 ANQGSEA. J lost 5 bases, V lost 4 bases, and 6 bases had no gene match. Here the CDR3 reads CSVGAGQGNEQYF. CDR3 DNA: TGCAGCGTTGGCGCCGGACAGGGGAACGAGCAGTACTTC.

This clonotype is categorized as medium-sized. The chain has TRBV20-1 and TRBJ2-7, with D possibly being TRBD1 (6 bases). This CDR3 region has 14 residues. V lost 3 bases to trimming and J lost 1 base, with 13 bases between them. Per germline, CDR1 DFQATT and CDR2 SNEGSKA (reference sequence). The CDR3 DNA is TGCAGTGCTAGTGTGGGGGCGAGTTCCTACGAGCAGTACTTC. It translates to CSASVGASSYEQYF.

V and J are TRBV6-2 or TRBV6-3 and TRBJ2-1; 8 nucleotides line up with TRBD1. V lost 0 bases to trimming and J lost 8 bases; unmatched junction nucleotides: 15. This CDR3 contains 18 residues. Germline loops: CDR1 MNHEY, CDR2 SVGEGT. Here the CDR3 DNA reads TGTGCCAGCAGTTACTCGGACGGTCCTAGGACAGGGAATTATGAGCAGTTCTTC. Translated, it gives CASSYSDGPRTGNYEQFF.

The V gene is TRBV28, the J gene TRBJ2-3, with D tentatively TRBD2 (6 bases). Germline V gene data show CDR1 as MDHEN and CDR2 as SYDVKM. The CDR3 sequence is 17 residues long. Trimming pared 7 bases from V and 3 bases from J, leaving 23 bases between. The CDR3 protein is CASTSADANGRTDTQYF. The CDR3 DNA reads as TGTGCCAGCACTTCTGCCGACGCTAACGGGAGAACAGATACGCAGTATTTT.

Many counts were recorded for this clonotype. The rearrangement joins TRBV4-3 to TRBJ2-7, with D hard to call. Deletions cut 0 bases from V and 1 base from J, with 10 bases between. This CDR3 has 15 amino acids. CDR1 and CDR2 from the germline V gene are LGHNA and YSLEER. CDR3 sequence reads: CASSQEVASSYEQYF. The CDR3, as DNA: TGCGCCAGCAGCCAAGAGGTGGCTTCATCCTACGAGCAGTACTTC.

In regard to this clonotype: One end of the junction does not line up with germline, which may come from a read error. V and J are TRBV6-1 and TRBJ1-5, with D hard to call. The CDR3 has 16 amino acids. Germline V gene sequence: CDR1 MNHNS, CDR2 SASEGT. The CDR3 spells CASSPFGPAPNPPPPF. CDR3 sequence (DNA): TGTGCCAGCAGTCCATTCGGACCGGCCCCCAATCCGCCCCCGCCTTTT.

This clonotype is medium-sized (0.01 to 0.1%) within its sample. The rearrangement joins TRBV7-2 to TRBJ1-1, with a possible D match to TRBD1 (6 bases). The length of the CDR3 is 15 residues. V shed 9 bases and J shed 1 base, with 18 bases lying between them. Germline CDR1 SGHTA, CDR2 FQGNSA. CDR3 nucleotides: TGTGCCAGTCTGAAGGGGGGGGCCCGGAACACTGAAGCTTTCTTT. Protein sequence: CASLKGGARNTEAFF.

About this clonotype itself: At one end, the junction sequence differs from germline, possibly due to a read error. The rearrangement uses TRBV28 and TRBJ1-2; no clear D gene. Germline assignment: CDR1 MDHEN and CDR2 SYDVKM. The CDR3 extends over 12 amino acids. The CDR3 sequence is CASILGDRADTF. The CDR3 DNA reads TGTGCCAGCATTTTAGGTGACCGAGCAGACACCTTC.

For this clonotype: Germline is not matched at one junction end, which may reflect a read error. The chain uses TRBV19 and TRBJ1-6; no definite D call. Germline V gene data show CDR1 as LNHDA and CDR2 as SQIVND (reference sequence). The CDR3 extends over 15 amino acids. DNA of the CDR3: TGTGCCAGTAGGTCTGGCGACACTTATAATTCACCCATCCACTTT. It specifies CASRSGDTYNSPIHF.

Remarks on this clonotype: A much larger clone differs by one base, so this may be a read error. V usage is TRBV25-1 and J usage is TRBJ2-7; the D gene is possibly TRBD1 (6 bases). The CDR3 consists of 13 residues. The V and J ends lost 7 bases and 6 bases respectively, with 16 bases between them. Germline values: CDR1 MGHDK, CDR2 SYGVNS. The CDR3 region is CASKNRVGIEQYF. In DNA form, the CDR3 reads TGTGCCAGCAAGAACAGGGTGGGGATCGAGCAGTACTTC.